This entry lists 27 T cell receptor beta chains sequenced from one sample in a study of T cells in Graves' hyperthyroidism and ophthalmopathy. It was RNA transcripts that yielded the amplified TCR beta CDR3 regions. Primed by the HTBI set, a first-round RT-PCR was run on the TCR CDR3. TCRdb analysed the multiplex PCR reads with MiXCR anew, one entry per CDR3 protein. The table lists 300,000 to 350,000 distinct CDR3 sequences, around a fifth of them singletons. The specimen sequenced was blood. The receptors shown here come from a woman aged 50 to 65 with Graves' hyperthyroidism.

This clonotype has just a few counts. The rearrangement uses TRBV6-5 and TRBJ2-3; perhaps TRBD1 as D (6 bases). Trimming shortened V by 0 bases and J by 6 bases, and 16 bases separated the two germline ends. Germline V lookup: CDR1 MNHEY, CDR2 SVGAGI. The CDR3 covers 16 residues. This CDR3 reads CASSYSLGGTKDTQYF. For the CDR3, the DNA is TGTGCCAGCAGTTACTCGTTAGGGGGAACAAAGGATACGCAGTATTTT.

This clonotype was observed at least ten times. This rearrangement joins TRBV13 to TRBJ1-6; D is undetermined. Germline V CDR1 and CDR2: PRHDT, FYEKMQ (reference sequence). This CDR3 has 13 amino acids. Trimming cost V 5 bases and J 7 bases, with 9 bases left between them. CDR3 nucleotide sequence: TGTGCCAGCAGCCAAGTAGGAAATTCACCCCTCCACTTT. Protein sequence: CASSQVGNSPLHF.

Many counts were recorded for this clonotype. The chain carries TRBV20-1 and TRBJ1-2; 7 nucleotides match TRBD1. From germline, CDR1 is DFQATT and CDR2 SNEGSKA (reference sequence). CDR3 length: 13 residues. With 4 bases clipped from V and 7 bases from J, the junction kept 9 bases outside the gene matches. The CDR3 loop reads CSANDRAFSGYTF. CDR3 bases: TGCAGTGCTAACGACAGGGCTTTCTCTGGCTACACCTTC.

This clonotype was counted many times. The J gene is TRBJ1-4, the V gene TRBV18; 8 positions match TRBD1. Per the germline V gene, CDR1 is KGHSH and CDR2 is LQKENI. V gave up 4 bases and J gave up 10 bases; unmatched junction bases: 2. CDR3 length equals 12 residues. The CDR3 here is CASSQGQGKLFF. CDR3 nucleotide sequence: TGTGCCAGCTCACAAGGACAGGGAAAACTGTTTTTT.

J is TRBJ1-4 and V is TRBV18; TRBD1 agrees at 11 bases. CDR1 and CDR2 from the germline V gene are KGHSH and LQKENI. The length of the CDR3 is 15 residues. Trimming cost V 3 bases and J 7 bases; bases outside gene matches: 4. CDR3: CASSPPGQGGEKLFF. CDR3 DNA sequence: TGTGCCAGCTCACCGCCGGGACAGGGGGGTGAAAAACTGTTTTTT.

This clonotype has at least ten counts. The chain employs TRBV2 and TRBJ2-5; 8 bases match TRBD2. The trim removed 8 bases at V and 0 bases at J, leaving 2 bases unmatched. CDR3 length: 13 residues. Germline CDR1 SNHLY, CDR2 FYNNEI. The CDR3 coding sequence is TGTGCCAGCCGCGGGAGGAACCAAGAGACCCAGTACTTC. Protein product: CASRGRNQETQYF.

This clonotype came up many times. The chain has TRBV6-1 and TRBJ2-7; D may be TRBD2 (6 bases). The V end lost 6 bases, the J end lost 2 bases, and 11 bases lay between the germline ends. Germline V gene sequence: CDR1 MNHNS, CDR2 SASEGT. The CDR3 totals 13 residues. Written as DNA, the CDR3 is TGTGCCAGCAGAGGGGACTCAACCTACGAGCAGTACTTC. This sequence encodes CASRGDSTYEQYF.

This clonotype was counted only a few times. The genes are TRBV7-9 and TRBJ2-2; D may be TRBD1 (5 bases). This CDR3 region has 12 residues. Trimming shortened V by 6 bases and J by 8 bases, and 10 bases separated the two germline ends. Looked up from germline, CDR1 is SEHNR and CDR2 is FQNEAQ (reference sequence). The CDR3 DNA is TGTGCCAGCAGTCAGGGATTGGGGGAGCTGTTTTTT. This translates into CASSQGLGELFF.

The chain carries TRBV12-3 or TRBV12-4 and TRBJ2-3; 10 bases fit TRBD2. The CDR3 totals 16 residues. The trim removed 4 bases at V and 4 bases at J, leaving 8 bases unmatched. CDR3 protein: CASSYEAGGPADTQYF. CDR3 DNA: TGTGCCAGCAGTTACGAAGCGGGAGGGCCGGCAGATACGCAGTATTTT.

In its sample, this clonotype was seen many times. The V and J genes are TRBV30 and TRBJ2-1; TRBD2 might be the D (6 bases). The CDR3 length is 14 residues. V lost 3 bases and J lost 7, with 16 bases in between. Germline V CDR1 and CDR2: GTSNPN, SVGIG (reference sequence). The CDR3 reads CAWRGRSVGNEQFF. CDR3 bases: TGTGCCTGGAGGGGGAGGTCCGTGGGGAATGAGCAGTTCTTC.

V usage is TRBV9 and J usage is TRBJ2-7, with 10 bases that match TRBD2. V shed 3 bases and J 5 bases; nucleotides not matched to a gene: 8. The CDR3 has 15 residues. Per germline, CDR1 SGDLS and CDR2 YYNGEE. CDR3 bases: TGTGCCAGCAGCGCTAGCGGGGGCCCGACGAACGAGCAGTACTTC. Translation: CASSASGGPTNEQYF.

This clonotype occurred many times. The chain uses TRBV5-1 and TRBJ1-1; D uncertain. Germline CDR1 and CDR2: SGHRS and YFSETQ. The V end was cut by 1 base, the J end by 4 bases, with 11 bases between. CDR3 length: 14 amino acids. CDR3 DNA sequence: TGCGCCAGCAGCTTGCCAGGAGAAGGCACTGAAGCTTTCTTT. This translates into CASSLPGEGTEAFF.

A single count supports this clonotype. V and J are TRBV3-1 and TRBJ2-2, with TRBD2 identical over 12 bases. The CDR3 has 19 amino acids. The germline CDR1 and CDR2 sequences are LGHDT and YNNKEL (reference sequence). The V segment lost 0 bases and the J segment 1 base; nucleotides outside the gene matches: 6. The CDR3 region has the DNA TGTGCCAGCAGCCAAGATCTGACTAGCGGGAGTGAGAACACCGGGGAGCTGTTTTTT. It encodes CASSQDLTSGSENTGELFF.

In its sample, this clonotype was seen many times. V usage is TRBV3-1 and J usage is TRBJ1-1; D is ambiguous. The CDR3 is 14 amino acids. Trimming stripped 0 bases from V and 3 bases from J, with 8 bases between. CDR1 is LGHDT and CDR2 is YNNKEL in the germline V gene (reference sequence). CDR3 coding DNA: TGTGCCAGCAGCCAAGATTTCGTGGACACTGAAGCTTTCTTT. It yields the protein CASSQDFVDTEAFF.

The V and J genes are TRBV18 and TRBJ2-3, with a weak D call TRBD2 (6 bases). V was pared by 2 bases and J by 3 bases, with 9 bases between. The CDR3 covers 14 residues. Looked up from germline, CDR1 is KGHSH and CDR2 is LQKENI. Here the CDR3 reads CASSPAGSTDTQYF. In DNA, the CDR3 is TGTGCCAGCTCACCAGCGGGAAGTACAGATACGCAGTATTTT. Supplemented by reference TRBV18 and TRBJ2-3, the full variable domain reads NAGVMQNPRHLVRRRGQEARLRCSPMKGHSHVYWYRQLPEEGLKFMVYLQKENIIDESGMPKERFSAEFPKEGPSILRIQQVVRGDSAAYFCASSPAGSTDTQYFGPGTRLTVL.

About this clonotype: Given a much more abundant clone one base away, this may be a read error. The CDR3 DNA is TGTGCCAGCAGCTTTGGCGGGGCCCAACGCAAGCAGTACTTC. Translated: CASSFGGAQRKQYF. The V and J genes are TRBV7-2 and TRBJ2-7; weak D call: TRBD2 (6 bases). V lost 3 bases, J lost 8 bases, and 17 bases lay in between. The germline V gene encodes CDR1 SGHTA and CDR2 FQGNSA. This CDR3 is built from 14 residues. Full variable domain (rest looked up from reference TRBV7-2 and TRBJ2-7): GAGVSQSPSNKVTEKGKDVELRCDPISGHTALYWYRQSLGQGLEFLIYFQGNSAPDKSGLPSDRFSAERTGGSVSTLTIQRTQQEDSAVYLCASSFGGAQRKQYFGPGTRLTVT.

J is TRBJ1-2 and V is TRBV28, with 8 positions matching TRBD1. Germline lookup yields CDR1 MDHEN and CDR2 SYDVKM. The CDR3 runs to 16 residues. V was pared by 6 bases and J by 7 bases, with 16 bases of the junction left unmatched. DNA for the CDR3: TGTGCCAGCAGCCAAGACGTGACAGGGGCATCCTTTGGCTACACCTTC. As protein: CASSQDVTGASFGYTF.

This sequence joins TRBV2 and TRBJ2-3; unclear D gene. Germline values: CDR1 SNHLY, CDR2 FYNNEI. This CDR3 has 11 amino acids. Trimming removed 3 bases at V and 6 bases at J, with 4 bases between. CDR3 DNA: TGTGCCAGCAGTGAGGAGGATACGCAGTATTTT. Translation gives CASSEEDTQYF.

The chain recombines TRBV28 with TRBJ2-1, with D hard to call. CDR1 and CDR2 from the germline V gene are MDHEN and SYDVKM. The V end was cut by 4 bases, the J end by 8 bases, with 12 bases between. The CDR3 runs to 13 residues. The CDR3 is CASSWVLGYEQFF. In DNA, the CDR3 is TGTGCCAGCAGTTGGGTCCTTGGCTATGAGCAGTTCTTC.

This clonotype was seen at least ten times. The chain has TRBV6-1 and TRBJ1-1; the match to TRBD1 covers 8 bases. V trimming: 4 bases; J trimming: 0 bases; junction bases outside the gene matches: 7. Looked up from germline, CDR1 is MNHNS and CDR2 is SASEGT. CDR3 size: 16 residues. The CDR3 loop is CASSAGTGILNTEAFF. DNA for the CDR3: TGTGCCAGCAGTGCCGGGACAGGTATTCTGAACACTGAAGCTTTCTTT.

This rearrangement joins TRBV12-3 or TRBV12-4 to TRBJ1-2, with a possible D match to TRBD1 (5 bases). CDR3 length equals 15 residues. Trimming cost V 6 bases and J 7 bases, with 21 bases left between them. The CDR3: CASSTPRVGVGGYTF. The CDR3 region has the DNA TGTGCCAGCAGCACCCCGCGGGTGGGGGTAGGTGGCTACACCTTC.

The V and J genes are TRBV19 and TRBJ2-5, with TRBD2 as a possible D gene (5 bases). CDR1 and CDR2 (germline): LNHDA, SQIVND (reference sequence). The CDR3 extends over 13 amino acids. The germline V and J ends were trimmed by 7 bases and 5 bases, with 14 bases remaining between them. CDR3 residues: CASTPGGQETQYF. Written as DNA, the CDR3 is TGTGCCAGTACCCCCGGCGGGCAGGAGACCCAGTACTTC. Full variable domain (outside the CDR3, taken from reference TRBV19 and TRBJ2-5): DGGITQSPKYLFRKEGQNVTLSCEQNLNHDAMYWYRQDPGQGLRLIYYSQIVNDFQKGDIAEGYSVSREKKESFPLTVTSAQKNPTAFYLCASTPGGQETQYFGPGTRLLVL.

Ten or more counts support this clonotype. The chain carries TRBV2 and TRBJ2-7; D not resolved. CDR3 length equals 13 residues. Trimming took off 9 bases at V and 3 bases at J, with 15 bases between the two ends. Germline assignment: CDR1 SNHLY and CDR2 FYNNEI. The CDR3 region is CASGRNVGYEQYF. CDR3 DNA sequence: TGTGCCAGTGGACGGAACGTTGGCTACGAGCAGTACTTC. The full variable domain, in which reference TRBV2 and TRBJ2-7 provide the parts outside the CDR3, is EPEVTQTPSHQVTQMGQEVILRCVPISNHLYFYWYRQILGQKVEFLVSFYNNEISEKSEIFDDQFSVERPDGSNFTLKIRSTKLEDSAMYFCASGRNVGYEQYFGPGTRLTVT.

This clonotype was detected only a few times. The CDR3 nucleotides read TGTGCCAGCAGCGCAAATGTCGGGGGCCCCTACAATGAGCAGTTCTTC. Translated: CASSANVGGPYNEQFF. J is TRBJ2-1 and V is TRBV11-1; either TRBD1 or TRBD2 may fit D (6 bases each). Trimming shortened V by 5 bases and J by 2 bases, and 16 bases separated the two germline ends. Germline V gene sequence: CDR1 SGHAT, CDR2 FQDESV (reference sequence). This CDR3 comprises 16 residues.

In its sample, this clonotype was seen many times. This chain joins TRBV3-1 and TRBJ1-1, with 8 bases identical to TRBD1. Germline V gene sequence: CDR1 LGHDT, CDR2 YNNKEL (reference sequence). Unmatched junction bases numbered 5, after V lost 1 base and J lost 4 bases. The CDR3 is 15 amino acids. This CDR3 is CASSQGTGWGTEAFF. DNA of the CDR3: TGTGCCAGCAGCCAAGGGACAGGGTGGGGCACTGAAGCTTTCTTT.

This clonotype was found many times. The V and J genes are TRBV10-3 and TRBJ1-5; the D gene is possibly TRBD1 (5 bases). Trimming stripped 5 bases from V and 7 bases from J, with 12 bases between. Germline-derived CDR1 and CDR2 are ENHRY and SYGVKD. This CDR3 has 13 residues. The CDR3 DNA follows: TGTGCCATCAGTAAAGAGAGGGACCAGCCCCAGCATTTT. Its protein is CAISKERDQPQHF.

The sample holds many counts of this clonotype. The CDR3 nucleotides read TGTGCCAGCAGGTCCACTGGGGGCGCGGAGACTGAAGCTTTCTTT. This encodes CASRSTGGAETEAFF. This sequence joins TRBV6-1 and TRBJ1-1; a possible D gene is TRBD1 (6 bases). The CDR3 loop spans 15 amino acids. CDR1 is MNHNS and CDR2 is SASEGT in the germline V gene. The V end was cut by 6 bases, the J end by 5 bases, with 19 bases between.